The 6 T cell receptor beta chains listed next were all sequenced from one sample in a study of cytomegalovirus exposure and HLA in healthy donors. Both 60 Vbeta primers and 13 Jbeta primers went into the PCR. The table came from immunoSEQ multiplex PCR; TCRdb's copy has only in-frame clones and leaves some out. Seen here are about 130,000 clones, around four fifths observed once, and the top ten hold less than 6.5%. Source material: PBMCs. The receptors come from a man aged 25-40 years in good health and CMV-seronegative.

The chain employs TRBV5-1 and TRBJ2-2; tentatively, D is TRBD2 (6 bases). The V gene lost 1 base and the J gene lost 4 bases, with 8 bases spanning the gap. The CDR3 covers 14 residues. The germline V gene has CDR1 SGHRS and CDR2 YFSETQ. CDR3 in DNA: TGCGCCAGCAGCTTGAACGGGGGCACCGGGGAGCTGTTTTTT. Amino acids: CASSLNGGTGELFF. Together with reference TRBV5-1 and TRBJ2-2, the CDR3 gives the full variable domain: KAGVTQTPRYLIKTRGQQVTLSCSPISGHRSVSWYQQTPGQGLQFLFEYFSETQRNKGNFPGRFSGRQFSNSRSEMNVSTLELGDSALYLCASSLNGGTGELFFGEGSRLTVL.

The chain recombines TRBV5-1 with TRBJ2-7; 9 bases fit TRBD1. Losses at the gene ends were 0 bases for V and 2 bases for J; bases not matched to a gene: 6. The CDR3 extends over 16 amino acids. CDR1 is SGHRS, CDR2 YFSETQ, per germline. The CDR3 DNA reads TGCGCCAGCAGCTTGGCCCCGACAGGGGGGCCCTACGAGCAGTACTTC. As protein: CASSLAPTGGPYEQYF.

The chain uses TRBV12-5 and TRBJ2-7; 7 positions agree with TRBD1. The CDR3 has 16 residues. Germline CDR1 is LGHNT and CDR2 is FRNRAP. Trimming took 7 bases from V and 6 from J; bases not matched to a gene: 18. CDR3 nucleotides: TGTGCTAGTGATCCCCACCGGACAGGCAGCGATCCCGAGCAGTACTTC. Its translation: CASDPHRTGSDPEQYF. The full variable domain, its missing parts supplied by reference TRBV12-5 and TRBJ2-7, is DARVTQTPRHKVTEMGQEVTMRCQPILGHNTVFWYRQTMMQGLELLAYFRNRAPLDDSGMPKDRFSAEMPDATLATLKIQPSEPRDSAVYFCASDPHRTGSDPEQYFGPGTRLTVT.

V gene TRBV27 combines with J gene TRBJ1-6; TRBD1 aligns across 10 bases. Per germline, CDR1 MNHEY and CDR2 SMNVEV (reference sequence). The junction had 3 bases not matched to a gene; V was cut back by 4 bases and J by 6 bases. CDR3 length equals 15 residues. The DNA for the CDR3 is TGTGCCAGCAGTTGGACAGGGGGATTTAATTCACCCCTCCACTTT. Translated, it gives CASSWTGGFNSPLHF.

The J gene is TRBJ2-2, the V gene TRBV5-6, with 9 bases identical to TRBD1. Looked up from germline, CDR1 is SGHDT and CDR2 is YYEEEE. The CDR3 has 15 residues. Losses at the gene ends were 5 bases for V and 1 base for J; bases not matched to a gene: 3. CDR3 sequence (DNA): TGTGCCAGCAGGCGACAGGGGGAGAACACCGGGGAGCTGTTTTTT. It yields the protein CASRRQGENTGELFF.

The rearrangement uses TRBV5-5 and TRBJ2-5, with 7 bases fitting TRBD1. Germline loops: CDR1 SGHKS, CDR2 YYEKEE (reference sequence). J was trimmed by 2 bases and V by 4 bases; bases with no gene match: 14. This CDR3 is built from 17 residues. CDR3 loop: CASSGEYRGGGQETQYF. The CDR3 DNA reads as TGTGCCAGCAGCGGGGAGTACAGGGGCGGAGGACAAGAGACCCAGTACTTC.